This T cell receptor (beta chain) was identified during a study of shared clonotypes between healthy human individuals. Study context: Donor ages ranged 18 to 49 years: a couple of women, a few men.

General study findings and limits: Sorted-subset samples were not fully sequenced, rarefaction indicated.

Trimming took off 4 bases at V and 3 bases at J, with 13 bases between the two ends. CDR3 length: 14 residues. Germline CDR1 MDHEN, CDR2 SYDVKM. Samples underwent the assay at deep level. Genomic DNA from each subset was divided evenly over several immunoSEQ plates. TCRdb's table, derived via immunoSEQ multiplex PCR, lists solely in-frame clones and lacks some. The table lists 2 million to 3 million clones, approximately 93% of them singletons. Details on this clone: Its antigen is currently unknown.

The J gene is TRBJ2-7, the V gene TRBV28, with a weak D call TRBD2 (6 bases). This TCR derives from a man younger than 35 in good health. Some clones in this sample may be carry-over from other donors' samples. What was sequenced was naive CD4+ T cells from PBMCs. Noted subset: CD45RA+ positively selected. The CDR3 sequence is CASSWGGSGYEQYF. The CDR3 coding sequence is TGTGCCAGCAGTTGGGGAGGTAGCGGCTACGAGCAGTACTTC.